These T cell receptor beta chains were read from a single sample in a study of cytomegalovirus exposure and HLA in healthy donors. Some clones are missing from TCRdb's copy, which holds only in-frame ones; the method was immunoSEQ multiplex PCR. In the table there are 100,000 to 150,000 clones, around 80% of which are singletons. Sequencing input: PBMCs. These receptors all stem from a woman in her twenties or thirties in good health and CMV-seronegative. Each CDR3 is given with its conserved first and last residue. A D gene is named only where the DNA matches it firmly. The size field is filled for only some rows; it gives once, few, many or a size class.

V: TRBV12-5; D: .; size: .; J: TRBJ1-4; DNA: TGTGCTAGTGGTTTGGGAGTGGAGGAAAAACTGTTTTTT; CDR3: CASGLGVEEKLFF
V: TRBV30; D: TRBD1; size: few; J: TRBJ2-7; DNA: TGTGCCTGGACCCTTGAGGGGGCCATACCTTCCTACGAGCAGTACTTC; CDR3: CAWTLEGAIPSYEQYF
V: TRBV9; D: .; size: .; J: TRBJ2-4; DNA: TGTGCCAGCAGCGTATCCTCCGGGGGAGGCAAAAACATTCAGTACTTC; CDR3: CASSVSSGGGKNIQYF
V: TRBV6-1; D: .; size: .; J: TRBJ2-5; DNA: TGTGCCAGCAGTTACAGGGAGACCCAGTACTTC; CDR3: CASSYRETQYF
V: TRBV5-1; D: TRBD2; size: .; J: TRBJ2-3; DNA: TGCGCCAGCAGCCCAACCACTAGCGGCACAGATACGCAGTATTTT; CDR3: CASSPTTSGTDTQYF
V: TRBV9; D: .; size: .; J: TRBJ1-3; DNA: TGTGCCAGCAGCGACCCCCGCGAGGGGGTAGCTGGAAACACCATATATTTT; CDR3: CASSDPREGVAGNTIYF
V: TRBV4-1; D: .; size: .; J: TRBJ1-1; DNA: TGCGCCAGCAGCCAAGGCAGGGACACTGAAGCTTTCTTT; CDR3: CASSQGRDTEAFF
V: TRBV11-2; D: TRBD1; size: .; J: TRBJ1-2; DNA: TGTGCCAGCAGCTCACTCCGGGACAGGATTCTAAGGAATGGCTACATCTTC; CDR3: CASSSLRDRILRNGYIF
V: TRBV6-1; D: .; size: few; J: TRBJ1-5; DNA: TGTGCCAGCAGTGAAGAACGAGGGGGAGTGTATAGCAATCAGCCCCAGCATTTT; CDR3: CASSEERGGVYSNQPQHF
V: TRBV30; D: .; size: .; J: TRBJ1-1; DNA: TGTGCCGGATCCCGGGACAAAGCTTTCTTT; CDR3: CAGSRDKAFF
V: TRBV5-1; D: TRBD1; size: .; J: TRBJ1-1; DNA: TGCGCCAGCAGCGGGGGGACAGGAATGGGCACTGAAGCTTTCTTT; CDR3: CASSGGTGMGTEAFF
V: TRBV5-8; D: .; size: .; J: TRBJ1-1; DNA: TGTGCCAGCAGCTTGGCCGGGAGTCCGAACACTGAAGCTTTCTTT; CDR3: CASSLAGSPNTEAFF
V: TRBV27; D: TRBD1; size: .; J: TRBJ2-1; DNA: TGTGCCAGCAGTGGGACAGGGTTGATGATCGATGAGCAGTTCTTC; CDR3: CASSGTGLMIDEQFF
V: TRBV7-2; D: TRBD1; size: .; J: TRBJ1-5; DNA: TGTGCCAGCAGCCCAGGGACAGCCTATCAGCCCCAGCATTTT; CDR3: CASSPGTAYQPQHF
V: TRBV6-1; D: .; size: .; J: TRBJ1-1; DNA: TGTGCCAGCCAGATGGCTGCGGGGACTGAAGCTTTCTTT; CDR3: CASQMAAGTEAFF
V: TRBV9; D: .; size: .; J: TRBJ2-7; DNA: TGTGCCAGCAGCGTAGGTTACAGGGAAGTAAACGAGCAGTACTTC; CDR3: CASSVGYREVNEQYF
V: TRBV9; D: TRBD2; size: once; J: TRBJ2-5; DNA: TGTGCCAGCAGCGCTAGCGGGGGGGCAGCAGAGACCCAGTACTTC; CDR3: CASSASGGAAETQYF
V: TRBV29-1; D: TRBD1; size: .; J: TRBJ1-1; DNA: TGCAGCGCGGACCCCGGACAGGGAGAACGATCTTTCTTT; CDR3: CSADPGQGERSFF
V: TRBV30; D: TRBD2; size: .; J: TRBJ2-3; DNA: TGTGCCTGGGAGCGGGGGGTCACAGATACGCAGTATTTT; CDR3: CAWERGVTDTQYF
V: TRBV6-6; D: .; size: .; J: TRBJ1-2; DNA: TGTGCCAGCAGTTTCGTGGGGACACCGGACTATGGCTACACCTTC; CDR3: CASSFVGTPDYGYTF
V: TRBV7-9; D: TRBD1; size: .; J: TRBJ1-6; DNA: TGTTCCAGCAGCCCCCTAGGGGGGACAGGACTTTCACCCCTCCACTTT; CDR3: CSSSPLGGTGLSPLHF
V: TRBV2; D: .; size: .; J: TRBJ1-1; DNA: TGTGCCAGCAGTGCCAGGCGAACTGAAGCTTTCTTT; CDR3: CASSARRTEAFF
V: TRBV29-1; D: TRBD1; size: once; J: TRBJ2-7; DNA: TGCAGCGTACTCCCGGGACAGGGTCCTTACGAGCAGTACTTC; CDR3: CSVLPGQGPYEQYF
V: TRBV7-2; D: .; size: .; J: TRBJ2-7; DNA: TGTGCCAGCAGCTTAGATTTCTCCTACGAGCAGTACTTC; CDR3: CASSLDFSYEQYF
V: TRBV19; D: .; size: .; J: TRBJ1-1; DNA: TGTGCCAGTAGTAGTGATTTTCAGGGATTAAACACTGAAGCTTTCTTT; CDR3: CASSSDFQGLNTEAFF
V: TRBV27; D: .; size: .; J: TRBJ1-2; DNA: TGTGCCAGCAGGCTTACAGGAACTAACTATGGCTACACCTTC; CDR3: CASRLTGTNYGYTF
V: TRBV2; D: .; size: few; J: TRBJ1-6; DNA: TGTGCCAGCAGTGTTCAGGTGGATTCACCCCTCCACTTT; CDR3: CASSVQVDSPLHF
V: TRBV11-2; D: TRBD2; size: .; J: TRBJ2-7; DNA: TGTGCCAGCAGCTTGCTAGCGGGGGTCCACGAGCAGTACTTC; CDR3: CASSLLAGVHEQYF
V: TRBV10-3; D: .; size: .; J: TRBJ1-2; DNA: TGTGCCATCAGTGACCCCGGTCTTAACTATGGCTACACCTTC; CDR3: CAISDPGLNYGYTF
V: TRBV7-3; D: .; size: once; J: TRBJ1-2; DNA: TGTGCCAGCAGCTTAAATGGAGGGGAGGACTATGGCTACACCTTC; CDR3: CASSLNGGEDYGYTF
V: TRBV27; D: TRBD2; size: .; J: TRBJ2-1; DNA: TGTGCCAGCGTTTCTACCCAGTACGGACTAGCGGGAGGAGAAGGTGAGCAGTTCTTC; CDR3: CASVSTQYGLAGGEGEQFF
V: TRBV5-4; D: .; size: .; J: TRBJ2-1; DNA: TGTGCCAGCAGGACGGGAGTGAATAGGGACAATGAGCAGTTCTTC; CDR3: CASRTGVNRDNEQFF
V: TRBV14; D: .; size: once; J: TRBJ1-4; DNA: TGTGCCAGCAGCCAAAATTGGGGAGGGGCCGGTGAAAAACTGTTTTTT; CDR3: CASSQNWGGAGEKLFF
V: TRBV2; D: .; size: .; J: TRBJ2-3; DNA: TGTGCCAGCAGGGGGAGGACCACAGATACGCAGTATTTT; CDR3: CASRGRTTDTQYF
V: TRBV5-1; D: .; size: .; J: TRBJ1-5; DNA: TGCGCCAGCAGGCAGGGTTTTAATCAGCCCCAGCATTTT; CDR3: CASRQGFNQPQHF
V: TRBV11-2; D: TRBD1; size: few; J: TRBJ1-1; DNA: TGTGCCAGCAGCTTAGCTTCCCAGCTATACGGGACAGCCAAGGGTGAAGCTTTCTTT; CDR3: CASSLASQLYGTAKGEAFF
V: TRBV25-1; D: TRBD1; size: .; J: TRBJ1-1; DNA: TGTGCCAGCAGTGAACAGAACAGGGGGCTCACTGAAGCTTTCTTT; CDR3: CASSEQNRGLTEAFF
V: TRBV6-1; D: .; size: .; J: TRBJ1-5; DNA: TGTGCCAGCAGTGAATTCAACTGGGGGCGGAATCAGCCCCAGCATTTT; CDR3: CASSEFNWGRNQPQHF
V: TRBV7-9; D: .; size: .; J: TRBJ2-3; DNA: TGTTCCAGCAGCTCTATCACAGATACGCAGTATTTT; CDR3: CSSSSITDTQYF
V: TRBV27; D: .; size: .; J: TRBJ2-7; DNA: TGTGCCAGCAGTTTCGGGACAATCTACGAGCAGTACTTC; CDR3: CASSFGTIYEQYF
V: TRBV6-5; D: .; size: .; J: TRBJ2-4; DNA: TGTGCCAGCAGTTACTCGACACTAGCCAAAAACATTCAGTACTTC; CDR3: CASSYSTLAKNIQYF
V: TRBV7-5; D: .; size: .; J: TRBJ2-2; DNA: TGTGCCAGAAGCTTAGAGGGGCAACAGGGGCCCCTAGGCAGGGAGCTGTTTTTT; CDR3: CARSLEGQQGPLGRELFF
V: TRBV6-5; D: TRBD1; size: .; J: TRBJ2-7; DNA: TGTGCCAGCAGATTGAGACAGGGTATCAACGAGCAGTACTTC; CDR3: CASRLRQGINEQYF
V: TRBV6-4; D: .; size: .; J: TRBJ2-5; DNA: TGTGCCAGCAGTGACTCAATCGGCCAAGAGGCCCAGTACTTC; CDR3: CASSDSIGQEAQYF
V: TRBV18; D: .; size: .; J: TRBJ1-2; DNA: TGTGCCAGCTCACCTATGGACATCAACTATGGCTACACCTTC; CDR3: CASSPMDINYGYTF
V: TRBV29-1; D: TRBD2; size: .; J: TRBJ2-1; DNA: TGCAGCGTTGGGCTAGCGGCAAATGAGCAGTTCTTC; CDR3: CSVGLAANEQFF
V: TRBV7-8; D: TRBD2; size: .; J: TRBJ2-1; DNA: TGTGCCAGCAGCTTAGGGCGACTAGCGGGGTCCTACAATGAGCAGTTCTTC; CDR3: CASSLGRLAGSYNEQFF